This entry is about one TCR beta chain. The sample is drawn from a study of CD8 T cells in Susac syndrome. The length of the CDR3 is 13 residues. Per germline, CDR1 MNHEY and CDR2 SMNVEV (reference sequence). V lost 0 bases to trimming and J lost 9 bases, with 10 bases between them. The RNA, about 0.45 to 1 ug, was put through reverse transcription using random hexamers. TCRdb reprocessed the immunoSEQ multiplex PCR reads with MiXCR, giving one entry per CDR3 protein. The profile covers 330,000 or so distinct CDR3 sequences, with approximately 85% appearing a single time and about 0.22% taken by the ten largest.

The genes are TRBV27 and TRBJ2-3; TRBD1 is a possible D gene (7 bases). This sequence originates from a human donor with multiple sclerosis. The sample taken for sequencing was CD8+ T cells from PBMCs. The DNA for the CDR3 is TGTGCCAGCAGTTTATCGTCAGGGGGGACGCAGTATTTT. Translated: CASSLSSGGTQYF.